The 8 T cell receptor beta chains reported below all come from one sample, sequenced in a study of cytomegalovirus exposure and HLA in healthy donors. The PCR ran on 60 Vbeta and 13 Jbeta primers. Profiled with immunoSEQ multiplex PCR; TCRdb holds only in-frame clones, not every one. The listing contains tens of thousands of clones. The sequenced material came from PBMCs. Source of these receptors: a man in his forties or fifties in good health and CMV-seropositive.

The rearrangement uses TRBV19 and TRBJ1-4; D gene unclear. Germline V gives CDR1 LNHDA, CDR2 SQIVND (reference sequence). The CDR3 is made up of 14 amino acids. Trimming took 5 bases from V and 7 from J, leaving 14 bases between them. The CDR3 DNA follows: TGTGCCAGTAGTGGAGGGTCGGCAGGTGAAAAACTGTTTTTT. This codes for CASSGGSAGEKLFF.

The CDR3 loop reads CASSPDRVGETQYF. Written as DNA, the CDR3 is TGTGCCAGCAGCCCGGACAGGGTTGGGGAGACCCAGTACTTC. V and J are TRBV5-6 and TRBJ2-5; the match to TRBD1 covers 8 bases. Germline values: CDR1 SGHDT, CDR2 YYEEEE. The CDR3 covers 14 residues. V shed 4 bases and J 5 bases; nucleotides not matched to a gene: 7.

The chain has TRBV7-9 and TRBJ2-7; TRBD1 aligns across 8 bases. Germline-derived CDR1 and CDR2 are SEHNR and FQNEAQ (reference sequence). This CDR3 has 17 residues. Trimming took 4 bases from V and 1 from J; bases not matched to a gene: 12. DNA for the CDR3: TGTGCCAGCAGCTGGACCGCGGGACAGGCCGTTTCCTACGAGCAGTACTTC. Its translation: CASSWTAGQAVSYEQYF.

The chain combines TRBV2 with TRBJ2-5; perhaps TRBD1 as D (6 bases). V lost 7 bases to trimming and J lost 7 bases, with 16 bases between them. CDR1 and CDR2 from the germline V gene are SNHLY and FYNNEI. This CDR3 has 13 amino acids. CDR3 sequence (DNA): TGTGCCAGCATCGGGCAGGGCAGGGGGACCCAGTACTTC. It specifies CASIGQGRGTQYF.

The CDR3 sequence is CASSVGTGEYGYTF. DNA for the CDR3: TGTGCCAGCAGCGTAGGGACAGGGGAATATGGCTACACCTTC. J is TRBJ1-2 and V is TRBV9; 9 bases line up with TRBD1. The germline V gene has CDR1 SGDLS and CDR2 YYNGEE. The junction had 2 bases not matched to a gene; V was cut back by 0 bases and J by 5 bases. This CDR3 comprises 14 residues.

This chain connects TRBV4-1 to TRBJ1-5, with unresolved D. Trimming removed 0 bases at V and 0 bases at J, with 9 bases between. This CDR3 comprises 16 residues. Germline V gene data show CDR1 as MGHRA and CDR2 as YSYEKL. CDR3 nucleotides: TGCGCCAGCAGCCAAGATACACATTATAGCAATCAGCCCCAGCATTTT. This sequence encodes CASSQDTHYSNQPQHF.

The genes are TRBV14 and TRBJ2-1; TRBD2 matches 11 bases. Germline-derived CDR1 and CDR2 are SGHDN and FVKESK. The CDR3 sequence is 14 residues long. The junction had 2 bases not matched to a gene; V was cut back by 1 base and J by 9 bases. The chain's CDR3 is CASSQGLAGGEQFF. CDR3 nucleotide sequence: TGTGCCAGCAGCCAAGGGCTAGCGGGAGGTGAGCAGTTCTTC.

The chain joins TRBV2 to TRBJ1-5; 7 nucleotides match TRBD1. Germline V lookup: CDR1 SNHLY, CDR2 FYNNEI. The trim removed 3 bases at V and 8 bases at J, leaving 13 bases unmatched. CDR3 length: 16 amino acids. The CDR3 protein is CASSEGGNRGREPQHF. The CDR3 DNA reads TGTGCCAGCAGTGAGGGGGGAAACAGGGGCAGGGAGCCCCAGCATTTT.